A single sample gave rise to the 2 T cell receptor beta chains below, sequenced in a study of T-cell memory formation after mild COVID-19. In TCRdb, the 5' RACE reads were re-called with MiXCR into one record per CDR3 protein. The sample carries 220,000 or so distinct CDR3 sequences, 9% to 10% recorded once. Sequenced: PBMCs or a T cell subset sorted from them (not recorded which). The receptor source for this set is a man aged 18 to 29 who had mild COVID-19 (a few samples of this study predate the infection). Cell type and time point are not known.

This clonotype was found a few times. V and J are TRBV7-8 and TRBJ2-7; 13 nucleotides agree with TRBD2. The CDR3 length is 15 residues. Trimming cost V 3 bases and J 2 bases; bases outside gene matches: 1. Germline CDR1 SGHVS, CDR2 FQNEAQ. The CDR3 DNA sequence: TGTGCCAGCAGCTTGACTAGCGGGGGGCCCTACGAGCAGTACGTC. This gives the protein CASSLTSGGPYEQYV.

This clonotype has at least ten counts. The rearrangement joins TRBV4-1 to TRBJ2-5; either TRBD1 or TRBD2 may fit D (6 bases each). Germline V gene sequence: CDR1 MGHRA, CDR2 YSYEKL. This CDR3 region has 15 residues. Trimming took 4 bases from V and 3 from J, leaving 15 bases between them. In DNA form, the CDR3 reads TGCGCCAGCAGCCTCCAGGGGACTTACAAAGAGACCCAGTACTTC. Its protein product is CASSLQGTYKETQYF.